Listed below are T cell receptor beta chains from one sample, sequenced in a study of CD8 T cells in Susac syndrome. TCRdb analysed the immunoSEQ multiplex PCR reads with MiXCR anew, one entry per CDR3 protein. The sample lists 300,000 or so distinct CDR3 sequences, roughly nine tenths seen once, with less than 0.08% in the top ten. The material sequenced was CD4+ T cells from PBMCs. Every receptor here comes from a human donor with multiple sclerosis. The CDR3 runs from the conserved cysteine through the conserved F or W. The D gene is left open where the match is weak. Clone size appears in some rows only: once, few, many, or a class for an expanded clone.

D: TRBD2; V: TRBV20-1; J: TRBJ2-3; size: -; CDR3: CSASPSGSTDTQYF; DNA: TGCAGTGCTAGTCCTAGCGGAAGCACAGATACGCAGTATTTT
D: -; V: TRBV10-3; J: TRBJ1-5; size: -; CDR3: CAISEAGLPLNQPQHF; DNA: TGTGCCATCAGTGAAGCCGGCCTTCCCCTTAATCAGCCCCAGCATTTT
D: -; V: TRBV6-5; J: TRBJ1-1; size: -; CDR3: CASSYLGPAVTEAFF; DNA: TGTGCCAGCAGTTACTTGGGCCCCGCCGTCACTGAAGCTTTCTTT
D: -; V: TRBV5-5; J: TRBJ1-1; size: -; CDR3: CASSPVMNTEAFF; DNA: TGTGCCAGCAGTCCAGTCATGAACACTGAAGCTTTCTTT
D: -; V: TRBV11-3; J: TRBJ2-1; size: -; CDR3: CASSQVGLYNEQFF; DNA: TGTGCCAGCAGCCAAGTCGGCCTCTACAATGAGCAGTTCTTC
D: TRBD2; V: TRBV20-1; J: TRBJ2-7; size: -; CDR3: CSARVAGGPGREQYF; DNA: TGCAGTGCTAGAGTAGCGGGGGGCCCAGGACGCGAGCAGTACTTC
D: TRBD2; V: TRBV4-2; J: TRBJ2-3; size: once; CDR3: CASSQDLVASGRTDTQYF; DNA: TGTGCCAGCAGCCAAGATCTTGTCGCTAGCGGGAGAACAGATACGCAGTATTTT
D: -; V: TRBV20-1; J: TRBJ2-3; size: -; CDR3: CSARESGGGTDTQYF; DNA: TGCAGTGCTAGAGAGTCAGGCGGCGGCACAGATACGCAGTATTTT
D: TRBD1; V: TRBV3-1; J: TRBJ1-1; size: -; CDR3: CASSHGTGEYAEAFF; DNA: TGTGCCAGCAGCCACGGGACAGGGGAGTACGCTGAAGCTTTCTTT
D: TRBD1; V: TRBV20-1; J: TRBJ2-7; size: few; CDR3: CSARPPGQAYSYEQYF; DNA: TGCAGTGCTAGGCCTCCTGGACAGGCCTACTCCTACGAGCAGTACTTC
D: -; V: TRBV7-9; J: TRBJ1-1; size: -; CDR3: CASSPPGGRRNTEAFF; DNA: TGTGCCAGCAGCCCCCCGGGTGGGAGACGGAACACTGAAGCTTTCTTT
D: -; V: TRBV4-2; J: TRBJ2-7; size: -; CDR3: CASSREQAGPYEQYF; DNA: TGTGCCAGCAGCCGAGAGCAAGCGGGCCCCTACGAGCAGTACTTC
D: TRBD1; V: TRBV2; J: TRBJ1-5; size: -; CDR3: CASSAGTASGSQPQHF; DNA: TGTGCCAGCAGTGCTGGGACAGCTAGCGGGAGTCAGCCCCAGCATTTT
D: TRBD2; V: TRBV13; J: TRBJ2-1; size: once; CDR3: CASSAGLAGGDNEQFF; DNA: TGTGCCAGCAGCGCGGGACTAGCGGGGGGAGACAATGAGCAGTTCTTC
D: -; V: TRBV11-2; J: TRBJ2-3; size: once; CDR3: CASSSPGRDTQYF; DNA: TGTGCCAGCAGCTCGCCAGGGAGAGATACGCAGTATTTT
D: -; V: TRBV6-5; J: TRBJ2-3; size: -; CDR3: CASRTRDSGTDTQYF; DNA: TGTGCCAGCAGGACCCGGGACTCCGGCACAGATACGCAGTATTTT
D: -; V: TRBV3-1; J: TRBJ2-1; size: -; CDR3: CASSGHNEQFF; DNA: TGTGCCAGCAGCGGCCACAATGAGCAGTTCTTC
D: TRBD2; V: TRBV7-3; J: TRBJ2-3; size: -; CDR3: CASSWGLAGPDTQYF; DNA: TGTGCCAGCAGCTGGGGACTAGCGGGCCCAGATACGCAGTATTTT
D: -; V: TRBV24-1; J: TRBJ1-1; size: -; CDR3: CATSASGSGNTEAFF; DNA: TGTGCCACCAGTGCCTCGGGCTCGGGGAACACTGAAGCTTTCTTT
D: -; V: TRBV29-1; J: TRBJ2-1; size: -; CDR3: CSVGYRGNRYNEQFF; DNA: TGCAGCGTTGGGTATCGGGGAAACCGCTACAATGAGCAGTTCTTC
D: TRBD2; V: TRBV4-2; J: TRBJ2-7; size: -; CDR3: CASSTRGSREDEQYF; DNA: TGTGCCAGCAGCACCCGAGGATCCCGGGAGGACGAGCAGTACTTC
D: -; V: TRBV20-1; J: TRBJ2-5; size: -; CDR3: CSASPWQGRQETQYF; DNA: TGCAGTGCTAGCCCTTGGCAGGGTCGACAAGAGACCCAGTACTTC
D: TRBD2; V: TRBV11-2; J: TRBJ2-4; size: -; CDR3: CASSFDGGRASRAKDIQYF; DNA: TGTGCCAGCAGCTTCGATGGCGGGAGGGCCTCTCGAGCCAAGGACATTCAGTACTTC
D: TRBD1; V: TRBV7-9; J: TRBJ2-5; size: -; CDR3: CASGTDPQETQYF; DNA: TGTGCCAGCGGGACAGACCCCCAAGAGACCCAGTACTTC
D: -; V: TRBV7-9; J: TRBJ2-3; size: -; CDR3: CASSLGGGRDTQYF; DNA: TGTGCCAGCAGCTTAGGCGGGGGCAGAGATACGCAGTATTTT
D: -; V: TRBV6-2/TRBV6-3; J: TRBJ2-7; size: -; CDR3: CASRKTRTYEQYF; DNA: TGTGCCAGCAGGAAGACACGCACCTACGAGCAGTACTTC
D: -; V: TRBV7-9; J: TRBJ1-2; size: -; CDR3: CASSLGVSTGYTF; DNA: TGTGCCAGCAGCTTAGGGGTTTCGACTGGCTACACCTTC
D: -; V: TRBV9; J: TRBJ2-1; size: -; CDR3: CASSVGMESRNEQFF; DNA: TGTGCCAGCAGCGTAGGAATGGAGTCACGAAATGAGCAGTTCTTC
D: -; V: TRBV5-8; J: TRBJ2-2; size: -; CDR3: CASRRSLGTPSTGELFF; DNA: TGTGCCAGCAGGCGAAGCCTAGGGACACCGAGTACCGGGGAGCTGTTTTTT
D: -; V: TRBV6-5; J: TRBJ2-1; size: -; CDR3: CASRRPSGTPQFF; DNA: TGTGCCAGCAGGCGGCCGTCCGGGACTCCCCAGTTCTTC
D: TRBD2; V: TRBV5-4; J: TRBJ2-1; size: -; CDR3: CASSGTPGLAGTSSYNEQFF; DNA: TGTGCCAGCAGTGGCACCCCGGGACTAGCGGGTACCAGCTCCTACAATGAGCAGTTCTTC
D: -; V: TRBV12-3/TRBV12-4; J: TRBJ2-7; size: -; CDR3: CASSGSVRYEQYF; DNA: TGTGCCAGCAGTGGTTCGGTAAGATACGAGCAGTACTTC
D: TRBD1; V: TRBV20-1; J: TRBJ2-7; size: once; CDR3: CSALPGQLDEQYF; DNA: TGCAGTGCTCTCCCGGGACAGCTCGACGAGCAGTACTTC
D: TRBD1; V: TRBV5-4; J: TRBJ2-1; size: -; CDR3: CASSNQGVGGQFF; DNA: TGTGCCAGCAGTAATCAGGGGGTCGGCGGGCAGTTCTTC
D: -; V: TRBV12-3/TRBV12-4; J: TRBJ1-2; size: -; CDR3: CASTQTESRRGYTF; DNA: TGTGCCAGCACCCAGACAGAGTCTAGACGTGGCTACACCTTC
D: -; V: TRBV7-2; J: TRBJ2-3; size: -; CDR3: CASIIGGPAYDTQYF; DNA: TGTGCCAGCATCATAGGGGGACCAGCGTACGATACGCAGTATTTT
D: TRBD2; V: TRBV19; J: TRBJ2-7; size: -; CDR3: CARSGGLAGLSSYEQYF; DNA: TGTGCCAGGAGTGGGGGACTAGCGGGCCTGAGCTCCTACGAGCAGTACTTC
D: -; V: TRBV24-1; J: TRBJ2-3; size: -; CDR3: CATSRTGASTDTQYF; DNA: TGTGCCACCTCACGGACGGGGGCTAGCACAGATACGCAGTATTTT
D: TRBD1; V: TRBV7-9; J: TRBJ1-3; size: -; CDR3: CASSLERGDRGVSGNTIYF; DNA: TGTGCCAGCAGCTTGGAAAGAGGAGACAGGGGAGTCTCTGGAAACACCATATATTTT
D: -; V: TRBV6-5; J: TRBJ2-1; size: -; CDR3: CASSYSRLFHNEQFF; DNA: TGTGCCAGCAGTTACTCGCGCCTTTTTCATAATGAGCAGTTCTTC